This T cell receptor beta chain comes out of a study of cytotoxic CD8 clonotypes in ibrutinib-treated CLL. Findings of the study overall: Public clonotypes were rare and shrank or held steady on treatment.

About this clone: Its antigen is as yet unknown.

The CDR3 length is 14 residues. The germline gives CDR1 SNHLY, CDR2 FYNNEI. V lost 5 bases and J lost 3; bases outside the gene matches: 6. Some clones are missing from TCRdb's copy, which holds only in-frame ones; the method was immunoSEQ multiplex PCR. Among about 50,000 clones listed, approximately 50% were seen once. The specimen comprised PBMCs, sampled after 12 months of ibrutinib treatment. The source is a human donor with chronic lymphocytic leukemia. This sequence joins TRBV2 and TRBJ2-7; 8 positions match TRBD1. This CDR3 is CASSKDRAGYEQYF. The CDR3 coding sequence is TGTGCCAGCAGTAAGGACAGGGCCGGCTACGAGCAGTACTTC.